A single sample is the source of the 32 T cell receptor beta chains below, sequenced in a study of cytomegalovirus exposure and HLA in healthy donors. Using immunoSEQ multiplex PCR, the repertoire was profiled, and TCRdb retains in-frame clones only, with some absent. The table shows 60,000 to 90,000 clones, with 90% to 95% occurring only once. Sequencing was done on a sample of PBMCs. The receptor source for this set is a woman aged 18-29 years in good health and CMV-seronegative.

The V call is TRBV30, the J call TRBJ1-1; 9 bases agree with TRBD1. Trimming at V came to 1 base and at J to 3 bases, leaving 3 bases not matched to a gene. The CDR3 loop spans 14 amino acids. Germline CDR1 and CDR2: GTSNPN and SVGIG (reference sequence). The CDR3 protein is CAWSAGTGYTEAFF. The CDR3 coding sequence is TGTGCCTGGAGTGCCGGGACAGGGTACACTGAAGCTTTCTTT.

The chain links TRBV7-2 to TRBJ2-5, with 7 bases matching TRBD2. The DNA matches TRBJ2-7 better at its end, which makes the J call doubtful. In germline, CDR1 is SGHTA, CDR2 FQGNSA. The CDR3 length is 14 residues. The CDR3 bases are TGTGCCAGCAGCTTAGGGGGGGGTGCCTACGAGCAGTACTTC. The encoded protein is CASSLGGGAYEQYF.

The chain joins TRBV6-5 to TRBJ1-1; D remains unclear. V was clipped by 0 bases and J by 7 bases, with 3 bases between them. The CDR3 contains 11 residues. Germline assignment: CDR1 MNHEY and CDR2 SVGAGI. Written as DNA, the CDR3 is TGTGCCAGCAGTTACTCGAGTGAAGCTTTCTTT. Amino acid sequence: CASSYSSEAFF.

The rearrangement joins TRBV6-5 to TRBJ2-1, with D possibly being TRBD1 (5 bases). This CDR3 is 16 amino acids long. Trimming took 3 bases from V and 8 from J, leaving 20 bases between them. Germline CDR1 reads MNHEY; CDR2 reads SVGAGI. CDR3 protein: CASSYGPVRALDEQFF. CDR3 in DNA: TGTGCCAGCAGTTATGGCCCCGTCAGGGCGCTCGATGAGCAGTTCTTC.

V gene TRBV28 combines with J gene TRBJ2-7; 7 bases are shared with TRBD1. The CDR3 spans 15 residues. Germline V lookup: CDR1 MDHEN, CDR2 SYDVKM. With V trimmed by 8 bases and J by 0 bases, 10 bases remained unmatched. As DNA, the CDR3 is TGTGCCAGCGGAAGTTTAACAGGGGACTCCTACGAGCAGTACTTC. This sequence encodes CASGSLTGDSYEQYF.

The chain joins TRBV7-9 to TRBJ1-5; no clear D. The V gene's germline CDR1 is SEHNR and CDR2 FQNEAQ (reference sequence). V was clipped by 3 bases and J by 7 bases, with 13 bases between them. The CDR3 extends over 14 amino acids. The DNA for the CDR3 is TGTGCCAGCAGCTTTACGTGGGCAGAGCAGCCCCAGCATTTT. As protein: CASSFTWAEQPQHF.

This clone occurred once. This rearrangement joins TRBV30 to TRBJ2-3; tentative D call: TRBD2 (5 bases). The V and J ends lost 4 bases and 1 base respectively, with 12 bases between them. Germline assignment: CDR1 GTSNPN and CDR2 SVGIG (reference sequence). The CDR3 runs to 14 residues. The CDR3 DNA is TGTGCCTGGAAAGAATACGGGGGCACAGATACGCAGTATTTT. Translated, it gives CAWKEYGGTDTQYF.

J is TRBJ2-1 and V is TRBV28; TRBD1 aligns across 7 bases. V was pared by 3 bases and J by 1 base, with 24 bases of the junction left unmatched. Germline-derived CDR1 and CDR2 are MDHEN and SYDVKM. The CDR3 is made up of 22 amino acids. CDR3 DNA sequence: TGTGCCAGCAGTTTTCAGTTGGGGCGAACAGGGGATAGGTTTGGTTCCTACAATGAGCAGTTCTTC. This gives the protein CASSFQLGRTGDRFGSYNEQFF.

This sequence joins TRBV18 and TRBJ1-6; D is perhaps TRBD1 (5 bases). CDR1 is KGHSH, CDR2 LQKENI, per germline. CDR3 length: 16 amino acids. V lost 2 bases to trimming and J lost 7 bases, with 15 bases between them. The CDR3 DNA sequence: TGTGCCAGCTCACCAACGGGGGTTCCCCTGAATTCACCCCTCCACTTT. It encodes CASSPTGVPLNSPLHF.

The chain joins TRBV18 to TRBJ2-7; weak D call: TRBD2 (6 bases). The CDR3 sequence is 14 residues long. V lost 3 bases and J lost 6, with 15 bases in between. Germline CDR1 KGHSH, CDR2 LQKENI. DNA of the CDR3: TGTGCCAGCTCACCCGGGACTTATAGATCCGAGCAGTACTTC. Protein product: CASSPGTYRSEQYF.

This chain connects TRBV11-2 to TRBJ1-3; 8 bases are a match to TRBD1. This CDR3 contains 16 residues. V was pared by 1 base and J by 2 bases, with 4 bases of the junction left unmatched. Looked up from germline, CDR1 is SGHAT and CDR2 is FQNNGV. Here the CDR3 DNA reads TGTGCCAGCAGCTTAGGCCCGACAGGGGCTGGAAACACCATATATTTT. Its translation is CASSLGPTGAGNTIYF.

V gene TRBV23-1 combines with J gene TRBJ2-5; D unclear. TRBV23-1 is placed among ORFs of uncertain function. The CDR3 runs 16 residues. V lost 2 bases, J lost 0 bases, and 13 bases lay in between. The CDR3 here is CASSQIRRPYQETQYF. The CDR3 DNA reads as TGCGCCAGCAGTCAAATTCGGCGGCCGTACCAAGAGACCCAGTACTTC.

The chain joins TRBV11-3 to TRBJ1-2; 7 bases agree with TRBD1. V dropped 1 base and J dropped 8; count of bases not matched to a gene: 4. Looked up from germline, CDR1 is SGHNT and CDR2 is YENEEA. The CDR3 is 13 residues long. CDR3 amino acids: CASSLVRGGGYTF. CDR3 sequence (DNA): TGTGCCAGCAGCTTAGTGAGAGGGGGCGGCTACACCTTC.

This chain joins TRBV5-1 and TRBJ1-4, with D tentatively TRBD1 (5 bases). The CDR3 length is 17 residues. CDR1 SGHRS and CDR2 YFSETQ come from the germline V gene. V was clipped by 1 base and J by 0 bases, with 13 bases between them. The CDR3 reads CASSLFGGRTTNEKLFF. The CDR3 nucleotides are TGCGCCAGCAGCTTGTTCGGGGGGAGAACAACTAATGAAAAACTGTTTTTT. Together with reference TRBV5-1 and TRBJ1-4, the CDR3 gives the full variable domain: KAGVTQTPRYLIKTRGQQVTLSCSPISGHRSVSWYQQTPGQGLQFLFEYFSETQRNKGNFPGRFSGRQFSNSRSEMNVSTLELGDSALYLCASSLFGGRTTNEKLFFGSGTQLSVL.

This rearrangement joins TRBV14 to TRBJ1-1; the D gene is possibly TRBD1 (5 bases). Trimming pared 5 bases from V and 5 bases from J, leaving 12 bases between. Germline values: CDR1 SGHDN, CDR2 FVKESK. This CDR3 spans 13 amino acids. As DNA, the CDR3 is TGTGCCAGCAGCTACACTCAGGGTACTGAAGCTTTCTTT. Its translation is CASSYTQGTEAFF.

The J gene is TRBJ2-2, the V gene TRBV6-5, with 7 bases fitting TRBD1. V was clipped by 5 bases and J by 1 base; unmatched bases: 4. There are 15 residues in the CDR3. CDR1 is MNHEY and CDR2 is SVGAGI in the germline V gene. CDR3 in amino acids: CASSPDRRNTGELFF. CDR3 bases: TGTGCCAGCAGTCCGGACAGGCGGAACACCGGGGAGCTGTTTTTT.

The CDR3 loop reads CASSPPGREAIYEQYF. As DNA, the CDR3 is TGTGCCAGCAGCCCCCCGGGGAGGGAGGCAATCTACGAGCAGTACTTC. The V and J genes are TRBV4-2 and TRBJ2-7; 7 nucleotides align to TRBD2. V shed 4 bases, J shed 3 bases, and the junction held 12 bases outside the gene matches. Germline loops: CDR1 LGHNA, CDR2 YNFKEQ. The length of the CDR3 is 16 residues.

The rearrangement links TRBV7-6 to TRBJ2-5; 9 bases are a match to TRBD1. The CDR3 totals 15 residues. Germline V gene data show CDR1 as SGHVS and CDR2 as FNYEAQ. With 5 bases clipped from V and 2 bases from J, the junction kept 6 bases outside the gene matches. The CDR3 bases are TGTGCCAGCAGCACGTCGACAGGGGGGCAAGAGACCCAGTACTTC. Amino acids: CASSTSTGGQETQYF.

V gene TRBV19 combines with J gene TRBJ1-1; 7 bases line up with TRBD1. CDR1 and CDR2 from the germline V gene are LNHDA and SQIVND (reference sequence). The junction had 9 bases not matched to a gene; V was cut back by 6 bases and J by 2 bases. This CDR3 has 15 residues. This chain's CDR3 is CASSFQGQTNTEAFF. CDR3 nucleotide sequence: TGTGCCAGTAGCTTCCAGGGACAGACTAACACTGAAGCTTTCTTT.

About this clone itself: Other DNA variants within this sample encode the same CDR3. The chain employs TRBV11-2 and TRBJ1-1, with D possibly being TRBD1 (6 bases). Germline CDR1 reads SGHAT; CDR2 reads FQNNGV. CDR3 length equals 13 residues. The germline V and J ends were trimmed by 6 bases and 1 base, with 9 bases remaining between them. In nucleotides, the CDR3 is TGTGCCAGCAGAGGACAGACGAACACTGAAGCTTTCTTT. Its translation: CASRGQTNTEAFF.

This chain uses TRBV5-1 with TRBJ2-2, with 9 bases matching TRBD1. The V gene's germline CDR1 is SGHRS and CDR2 YFSETQ. The CDR3 runs 15 residues. The trim removed 6 bases at V and 7 bases at J, leaving 10 bases unmatched. The CDR3 DNA is TGCGCCAGCAAATTACAGGGGGCGCAAGGCGGGGAGCTGTTTTTT. This translates into CASKLQGAQGGELFF.

The chain has TRBV5-1 and TRBJ1-5, with D possibly matching TRBD1 (6 bases). Germline CDR1 and CDR2: SGHRS and YFSETQ. This CDR3 region has 14 residues. Trimming stripped 4 bases from V and 8 bases from J, with 16 bases between. The CDR3 DNA reads TGCGCCAGCAGCGGTGGCAGGGGCGGTGAGCCCCAGCATTTT. Translation gives CASSGGRGGEPQHF.

The count of this clone is one. The rearrangement links TRBV30 to TRBJ1-5; no definite D call. This CDR3 is built from 14 residues. The V end was cut by 0 bases, the J end by 0 bases, with 6 bases between. Germline CDR1 reads GTSNPN; CDR2 reads SVGIG (reference sequence). Written as DNA, the CDR3 is TGTGCCTGGAGTGTACAGATTAGCAATCAGCCCCAGCATTTT. As protein: CAWSVQISNQPQHF.

This clone was seen a single time. The chain is built from TRBV27 and TRBJ2-7; TRBD1 matches at 9 bases. CDR3 length: 16 residues. J gave up 7 bases and V 3 bases, and 13 bases lay outside the gene matches. CDR1 and CDR2 from the germline V gene are MNHEY and SMNVEV (reference sequence). The CDR3 sequence: CASSFSDRDRDGEQYF. CDR3 coding DNA: TGTGCCAGCAGTTTTTCAGATCGGGACAGGGATGGAGAGCAGTACTTC.

In this sample, this clone turned up once. The genes are TRBV10-2 and TRBJ2-5; weak D call: TRBD1 (6 bases). This CDR3 region has 13 residues. V shed 5 bases and J shed 2 bases, with 9 bases lying between them. Germline CDR1 and CDR2: WSHSY and SAAADI. CDR3 protein: CASSLDSQETQYF. CDR3 nucleotide sequence: TGCGCCAGCAGTCTGGACAGTCAAGAGACCCAGTACTTC.

V usage is TRBV11-2 and J usage is TRBJ1-3, with TRBD1 as a possible D gene (5 bases). V lost 1 base, J lost 7 bases, and 20 bases lay in between. The CDR3 has 17 residues. From germline, CDR1 is SGHAT and CDR2 FQNNGV. The CDR3 DNA reads TGTGCCAGCAGCTTAGGTTCTTGGGTTGGAGGGGAGAACACCATATATTTT. This translates into CASSLGSWVGGENTIYF.

Comments on this clone: This likely comes from a read error, as the CDR3 has no conserved phenylalanine or tryptophan at its end. Because the CDR3's place on the DNA is in doubt, the DNA is left out and the CDR3 is given as listed by TCRdb. The chain joins TRBV6-6 to TRBJ1-3; the table calls TRBD1, which could not be checked here. Germline lookup yields CDR1 MNHNY and CDR2 SVGAGI (reference sequence). The CDR3 extends over 11 residues, inclusive of both ends. This CDR3 is CASSYSGQGVD.

This clone showed up just a few times. The chain links TRBV28 to TRBJ2-5; D remains unclear. This CDR3 region has 16 residues. Trimming took 3 bases from V and 5 from J, leaving 19 bases between them. Germline assignment: CDR1 MDHEN and CDR2 SYDVKM. CDR3 in amino acids: CASSLGRNSRRETQYF. CDR3 in DNA: TGTGCCAGCAGTTTGGGCAGGAACTCCCGCAGGGAGACCCAGTACTTC.

The gene calls are TRBV19 and TRBJ2-5, with D unresolved. With 2 bases removed from V and 7 bases from J, the gap between germline ends came to 14 bases. Germline values: CDR1 LNHDA, CDR2 SQIVND (reference sequence). The CDR3 runs 14 residues. DNA for the CDR3: TGTGCCAGTAGTATATCGTCGGCTAGAGGGACCCAGTACTTC. Protein sequence: CASSISSARGTQYF. Based on the CDR3 plus reference TRBV19 and TRBJ2-5, the full variable domain is DGGITQSPKYLFRKEGQNVTLSCEQNLNHDAMYWYRQDPGQGLRLIYYSQIVNDFQKGDIAEGYSVSREKKESFPLTVTSAQKNPTAFYLCASSISSARGTQYFGPGTRLLVL.

The chain combines TRBV5-1 with TRBJ1-3; TRBD1 matches at 8 bases. Unmatched junction bases numbered 7, after V lost 4 bases and J lost 4 bases. CDR1 is SGHRS and CDR2 is YFSETQ in the germline V gene. The CDR3 sequence is 15 residues long. In DNA, the CDR3 is TGCGCCAGCAGCATACCTCGACAGGGGGGAAACACCATATATTTT. It codes for CASSIPRQGGNTIYF.

The CDR3 DNA sequence: TGTGCCAGCTCACCACCGTATAGAGGGCAGTACGAGCAGTACTTC. Residues: CASSPPYRGQYEQYF. The chain uses TRBV18 and TRBJ2-7, with a tentative D call TRBD2 (5 bases). The V and J ends lost 0 bases and 4 bases respectively, with 13 bases between them. Germline V CDR1 and CDR2: KGHSH, LQKENI. This CDR3 is 15 amino acids long.

The gene calls are TRBV28 and TRBJ1-2, with D possibly TRBD1 on 6 matching bases. This CDR3 is 14 amino acids long. Deletions cut 6 bases from V and 0 bases from J, with 11 bases between. Germline values: CDR1 MDHEN, CDR2 SYDVKM. CDR3: CASRQTGSNYGYTF. Written as DNA, the CDR3 is TGTGCCAGCAGACAAACAGGGTCTAACTATGGCTACACCTTC.